The 31 T cell receptor beta chains in this list originate from one sample, sequenced in a study of T cell responses to AZD1222 COVID-19 vaccine (dated by TCRdb to the early 2020s). This specimen's time point label, per the study, means: about 28 days (+/-7) after the second vaccine dose. Library construction relied on the immunoSEQ multiplex PCR assay. Entries here come from immuneACCESS through TCRdb and include only in-frame sequences with V and J called. Some clones fail to appear in such tables; in the studies checked, an unresolved V gene covers under half of the shortfall, and the cause of the remainder is unknown. Present in this sample are some 130,000 clones, about nine tenths of which were seen just once. About 2.5% of the sample lies in the top ten. Here the sequenced sample was peripheral blood, taken 28 days after the second AZD1222 dose. The receptors here all came from an adult who received the AZD1222 COVID-19 vaccine.

The V and J genes are TRBV5-6 and TRBJ1-1; TRBD1 is a possible D gene (6 bases). V was trimmed by 0 bases and J by 1 base, leaving 16 bases between them. CDR1 is SGHDT and CDR2 is YYEEEE in the germline V gene. The CDR3 is made up of 17 amino acids. CDR3 sequence reads: CASSLVGTGHWNTEAFF. As DNA, the CDR3 is TGTGCCAGCAGCTTGGTCGGCACAGGGCATTGGAACACTGAAGCTTTCTTT.

The chain joins TRBV7-6 to TRBJ2-7; a weak D match, TRBD1 (6 bases). This CDR3 has 13 amino acids. Trimming cost V 3 bases and J 5 bases, with 11 bases left between them. Germline CDR1 reads SGHVS; CDR2 reads FNYEAQ. The CDR3 is CASSFQGQHEQYF. CDR3 DNA: TGTGCCAGCAGCTTCCAGGGACAACACGAGCAGTACTTC.

The chain combines TRBV4-2 with TRBJ1-2; D unresolved. The germline V gene encodes CDR1 LGHNA and CDR2 YNFKEQ. This CDR3 spans 14 amino acids. Trimming stripped 0 bases from V and 8 bases from J, with 13 bases between. The CDR3 loop reads CASSQEYRWEGYTF. As DNA, the CDR3 is TGTGCCAGCAGCCAAGAATACCGATGGGAGGGCTACACCTTC.

This rearrangement joins TRBV28 to TRBJ1-5; no clear D. Per the germline V gene, CDR1 is MDHEN and CDR2 is SYDVKM. The CDR3 loop spans 14 amino acids. Trimming cost V 2 bases and J 0 bases, with 5 bases left between them. DNA of the CDR3: TGTGCCAGCAGTTTACAGATTAGCAATCAGCCCCAGCATTTT. Protein: CASSLQISNQPQHF. Full variable domain (missing parts from reference TRBV28 and TRBJ1-5): DVKVTQSSRYLVKRTGEKVFLECVQDMDHENMFWYRQDPGLGLRLIYFSYDVKMKEKGDIPEGYSVSREKKERFSLILESASTNQTSMYLCASSLQISNQPQHFGDGTRLSIL.

This clone is a singleton in its sample. The rearrangement joins TRBV10-3 to TRBJ2-7, with D perhaps matching TRBD2 (6 bases). CDR3 length equals 15 residues. Germline assignment: CDR1 ENHRY and CDR2 SYGVKD. Trimming removed 4 bases from V and 3 bases from J, with 16 bases in between. CDR3 in amino acids: CAISGAGPNYYEQYF. The CDR3 region has the DNA TGTGCCATCAGTGGGGCGGGGCCGAACTACTACGAGCAGTACTTC.

The J gene is TRBJ1-5, the V gene TRBV6-5, with D uncertain. Between the trimmed V and J ends, which lost 9 bases and 7 bases, there was a span of 16 bases. Germline-derived CDR1 and CDR2 are MNHEY and SVGAGI. There are 13 residues in the CDR3. The CDR3 coding sequence is TGTGCCAGTTGCCCGGGTACTGGACAGCCCCAGCATTTT. This sequence encodes CASCPGTGQPQHF.

The chain links TRBV2 to TRBJ1-5, with D hard to call. The germline CDR1 and CDR2 sequences are SNHLY and FYNNEI. This CDR3 region has 13 residues. V was shortened by 8 bases and J by 7 bases, with 15 bases between the two germline ends. This CDR3 is CASQGQVVQPQHF. The DNA for the CDR3 is TGTGCCAGCCAAGGGCAGGTGGTCCAGCCCCAGCATTTT.

The genes are TRBV28 and TRBJ1-2; 7 bases fit TRBD1. Germline CDR1 reads MDHEN; CDR2 reads SYDVKM. The CDR3 length is 11 residues. J lost 14 bases, V lost 10 bases, and 13 bases had no gene match. The CDR3 loop reads CATLRGQRLTF. The CDR3, as DNA: TGTGCCACCTTAAGGGGACAGCGTTTGACCTTC.

The rearrangement uses TRBV19 and TRBJ1-1, with 8 bases matching TRBD1. This CDR3 is built from 16 residues. Per germline, CDR1 LNHDA and CDR2 SQIVND (reference sequence). J gave up 1 base and V 5 bases, and 9 bases lay outside the gene matches. For the CDR3, the DNA is TGTGCCAGTAGTCCCAGACAGGGGTTAGGGAACACTGAAGCTTTCTTT. It translates to CASSPRQGLGNTEAFF.

This sequence joins TRBV9 and TRBJ2-3; 7 bases are shared with TRBD1. CDR1 SGDLS and CDR2 YYNGEE come from the germline V gene. CDR3 length: 16 residues. The ends lost 4 bases at V and 0 bases at J; junction bases unmatched: 8. CDR3 protein: CASSLGTVISTDTQYF. DNA of the CDR3: TGTGCCAGCAGCTTAGGGACAGTTATTAGCACAGATACGCAGTATTTT. The whole variable domain, remainder taken from reference TRBV9 and TRBJ2-3, is DSGVTQTPKHLITATGQRVTLRCSPRSGDLSVYWYQQSLDQGLQFLIQYYNGEERAKGNILERFSAQQFPDLHSELNLSSLELGDSALYFCASSLGTVISTDTQYFGPGTRLTVL.

The chain carries TRBV6-1 and TRBJ1-3; possible D gene TRBD1, 5 bases. The V end was cut by 3 bases, the J end by 0 bases, with 9 bases between. The CDR3 has 15 amino acids. Germline lookup yields CDR1 MNHNS and CDR2 SASEGT. This CDR3 is CASSDWGSSGNTIYF. Here the CDR3 DNA reads TGTGCCAGCAGTGATTGGGGGAGCTCTGGAAACACCATATATTTT.

V gene TRBV19 combines with J gene TRBJ1-2; D gene unclear. The CDR3 loop spans 15 amino acids. With 2 bases removed from V and 1 base from J, the gap between germline ends came to 11 bases. The germline V gene encodes CDR1 LNHDA and CDR2 SQIVND (reference sequence). Here the CDR3 reads CASSISHLNNYGYTF. CDR3 coding DNA: TGTGCCAGTAGTATAAGCCACCTAAATAACTATGGCTACACCTTC.

The chain joins TRBV7-9 to TRBJ1-1; D unclear. V lost 3 bases to trimming and J lost 6 bases, with 11 bases between them. Germline CDR1 is SEHNR and CDR2 is FQNEAQ (reference sequence). This CDR3 contains 13 residues. The CDR3: CASSFRGAAEAFF. The CDR3 nucleotides are TGTGCCAGCAGCTTCCGGGGAGCAGCTGAAGCTTTCTTT.

The chain recombines TRBV2 with TRBJ1-3, with D uncertain. Germline CDR1 SNHLY, CDR2 FYNNEI. V was cut by 5 bases and J by 0 bases, with 8 bases left in between. The CDR3 is made up of 14 amino acids. CDR3 nucleotide sequence: TGTGCCAGCAGTACAGCGATCTCTGGAAACACCATATATTTT. Translating gives CASSTAISGNTIYF.

V gene TRBV10-1 combines with J gene TRBJ1-5; D gene ambiguous. CDR1 WNHNN and CDR2 SYGVQD come from the germline V gene (reference sequence). V lost 7 bases to trimming and J lost 4 bases, with 17 bases between them. This CDR3 region has 15 residues. CDR3 nucleotide sequence: TGCGCCAGCACGGGTGTTAGATACACGAATCAGCCCCAGCATTTT. This gives the protein CASTGVRYTNQPQHF.

The gene calls are TRBV29-1 and TRBJ1-2, with 12 bases lining up with TRBD1. J lost 2 bases, V lost 1 base, and 8 bases had no gene match. The germline gives CDR1 SQVTM, CDR2 ANQGSEA. The CDR3 totals 17 residues. The CDR3 DNA sequence: TGCAGCGTTGAAGGGCTCGGGGACAGGGGGCCCAACTATGGCTACACCTTC. Protein: CSVEGLGDRGPNYGYTF.

The chain couples TRBV5-5 to TRBJ2-7; 8 nucleotides agree with TRBD1. Germline values: CDR1 SGHKS, CDR2 YYEKEE (reference sequence). The junction had 4 bases not matched to a gene; V was cut back by 5 bases and J by 3 bases. The CDR3 has 13 amino acids. The CDR3 region has the DNA TGTGCCAGCAGGCAGGACAGGGTCTACGAGCAGTACTTC. The encoded protein is CASRQDRVYEQYF.

This chain uses TRBV7-9 with TRBJ2-7; the D gene is possibly TRBD1 (6 bases). Germline loops: CDR1 SEHNR, CDR2 FQNEAQ (reference sequence). The CDR3 is 11 residues long. V was cut by 6 bases and J by 5 bases, with 8 bases left in between. CDR3 in amino acids: CASSTGHEQYF. As DNA, the CDR3 is TGTGCCAGCAGTACAGGGCACGAGCAGTACTTC.

The rearrangement uses TRBV15 and TRBJ1-4; D possibly corresponds to TRBD1 (6 bases). The CDR3 loop spans 15 amino acids. Per germline, CDR1 LNHNV and CDR2 YYDKDF (reference sequence). The germline V and J ends were trimmed by 0 bases and 6 bases, with 11 bases remaining between them. The CDR3 coding sequence is TGTGCCACCAGCAGAGATGGCCAGGGGTATGAAAAACTGTTTTTT. As protein: CATSRDGQGYEKLFF.

The J gene is TRBJ2-7, the V gene TRBV28, with D perhaps TRBD1 or TRBD2 (5 bases each). V was clipped by 3 bases and J by 3 bases, with 12 bases between them. CDR3 length: 14 amino acids. Germline lookup yields CDR1 MDHEN and CDR2 SYDVKM. DNA for the CDR3: TGTGCCAGCAGTTTCTTCGGGGACCTCTACGAGCAGTACTTC. Protein sequence: CASSFFGDLYEQYF.

A few counts support this clone. The CDR3 loop is CASSQGGELRGIEKLFF. In nucleotides, the CDR3 is TGTGCCAGCAGCCAAGGGGGCGAGTTGAGGGGGATAGAAAAACTGTTTTTT. The chain links TRBV4-2 to TRBJ1-4, with TRBD1 as a possible D gene (6 bases). CDR3 length: 17 amino acids. Germline assignment: CDR1 LGHNA and CDR2 YNFKEQ. The ends were cut back, 1 base at V and 8 bases at J, with 20 bases in the middle.

This chain links TRBV9 with TRBJ2-3; possibly TRBD1 or TRBD2 for D (6 bases each). V was clipped by 4 bases and J by 4 bases, with 13 bases between them. The CDR3 extends over 14 amino acids. The V gene's germline CDR1 is SGDLS and CDR2 YYNGEE. CDR3 sequence: CASSQRGDPDTQYF. DNA for the CDR3: TGTGCCAGCAGCCAAAGGGGGGATCCAGATACGCAGTATTTT.

The gene calls are TRBV5-1 and TRBJ1-2, with TRBD1 matching 12 bases. This CDR3 spans 16 amino acids. Trimming at V came to 0 bases and at J to 7 bases, leaving 7 bases not matched to a gene. Germline V gene data show CDR1 as SGHRS and CDR2 as YFSETQ. Here the CDR3 reads CASSLDPGQGAGGYTF. CDR3 DNA: TGCGCCAGCAGCTTGGACCCGGGACAGGGGGCGGGTGGCTACACCTTC.

This clone was picked up one time. The chain joins TRBV6-5 to TRBJ1-2; 9 bases are a match to TRBD1. Per the germline V gene, CDR1 is MNHEY and CDR2 is SVGAGI. V lost 5 bases, J lost 4 bases, and 8 bases stayed unmatched. The CDR3 contains 15 residues. CDR3 coding DNA: TGTGCCAGCAGTCGACAGGGGGGAATAGTCTATGGCTACACCTTC. This encodes CASSRQGGIVYGYTF.

The rearrangement uses TRBV21-1 and TRBJ1-2; the D segment call TRBD1 is taken from the table without a DNA check. TRBV21-1 is a pseudogene segment. The CDR3 contains 21 residues. Here the CDR3 DNA reads TGTGCCAGCAGCAAAGAGTTTTCTACGACAGGGGGCGCGGAGGTGAACTATGGCTACACCTTC. This gives the protein CASSKEFSTTGGAEVNYGYTF.

The chain links TRBV30 to TRBJ2-3; D ambiguous. Trimming cost V 2 bases and J 1 base, with 4 bases left between them. The length of the CDR3 is 12 residues. The germline V gene encodes CDR1 GTSNPN and CDR2 SVGIG (reference sequence). The CDR3 DNA sequence: TGTGCCTGGAGTCCCGGCACAGATACGCAGTATTTT. Translated: CAWSPGTDTQYF. The full variable domain, with the rest looked up from reference TRBV30 and TRBJ2-3, is SQTIHQWPATLVQPVGSPLSLECTVEGTSNPNLYWYRQAAGRGLQLLFYSVGIGQISSEVPQNLSASRPQDRQFILSSKKLLLSDSGFYLCAWSPGTDTQYFGPGTRLTVL.

The chain uses TRBV7-9 and TRBJ1-6, with D perhaps TRBD1 (6 bases). The V end lost 6 bases, the J end lost 7 bases, and 19 bases lay between the germline ends. This CDR3 spans 16 amino acids. Germline lookup yields CDR1 SEHNR and CDR2 FQNEAQ (reference sequence). CDR3 nucleotides: TGTGCCAGCAGGATGTACGGGGGCGAGGAGAATTCACCCCTCCACTTT. This codes for CASRMYGGEENSPLHF.

The gene calls are TRBV7-3 and TRBJ1-1, with D possibly matching TRBD1 (6 bases). V gave up 5 bases and J gave up 1 base, with 11 bases separating them. The CDR3 has 14 amino acids. Germline V gene data show CDR1 as SGHTA and CDR2 as FQGTGA. The CDR3 reads CASSLGHSNTEAFF. The CDR3 nucleotides read TGTGCCAGCAGCCTGGGACACTCGAACACTGAAGCTTTCTTT.

This chain connects TRBV9 to TRBJ1-2; the match to TRBD1 covers 8 bases. Germline CDR1 reads SGDLS; CDR2 reads YYNGEE. The CDR3 is made up of 14 amino acids. After removal of 1 base from V and 4 bases from J, the junction contained 3 bases not matched to a gene. The CDR3 loop reads CASSVTGGAYGYTF. Here the CDR3 DNA reads TGTGCCAGCAGCGTAACAGGGGGAGCCTATGGCTACACCTTC. Full variable domain (rest looked up from reference TRBV9 and TRBJ1-2): DSGVTQTPKHLITATGQRVTLRCSPRSGDLSVYWYQQSLDQGLQFLIQYYNGEERAKGNILERFSAQQFPDLHSELNLSSLELGDSALYFCASSVTGGAYGYTFGSGTRLTVV.

The J gene is TRBJ1-2, the V gene TRBV7-2; D unclear. The CDR3 totals 14 residues. The ends were cut back, 3 bases at V and 0 bases at J, with 8 bases in the middle. Germline V gene lookup returns CDR1 SGHTA and CDR2 FQGNSA. The CDR3 bases are TGTGCCAGCAGCTTCGCGGCAGCTAACTATGGCTACACCTTC. It codes for CASSFAAANYGYTF.

The chain is built from TRBV3-1 (or the pseudogene TRBV3-2) and TRBJ1-2; 7 bases fit TRBD1. This CDR3 is built from 14 residues. Trimming at V came to 4 bases and at J to 2 bases, leaving 4 bases not matched to a gene. The germline V gene has CDR1 LGHDT and CDR2 YNNKEL (reference sequence). The CDR3 sequence: CASSPGTVNYGYTF. The CDR3, as DNA: TGTGCCAGCAGCCCAGGGACAGTCAACTATGGCTACACCTTC.